The 9 T cell receptor beta chains below all came from one sample that was sequenced in a study of post-analysis software for immune sequencing data. Findings of the study overall: When patients were compared with controls, a handful of TRBV segments were more frequent, TRBV5-6, TRBV5-1 and TRBV20-1 among them.

Unique molecular identifiers were present in the TCR beta cDNA libraries. TCRdb independently ran MiXCR on the PCR reads; one entry per CDR3 protein. The table has more than 450,000 distinct CDR3 sequences, 44% seen once. No antigen has been assigned to these receptors. The source material was blood. The receptor set was obtained from a girl between 5 and 17 years old with multiple sclerosis.

V gene TRBV20-1 combines with J gene TRBJ2-5; the D is unclear. Looked up from germline, CDR1 is DFQATT and CDR2 is SNEGSKA (reference sequence). This CDR3 has 15 residues. V was trimmed by 3 bases and J by 5 bases, leaving 19 bases between them. The CDR3 bases are TGCAGTGCTAGTGATTCCGACCGACCCGGGGAGACCCAGTACTTC. This translates into CSASDSDRPGETQYF.

This sequence joins TRBV12-3 or TRBV12-4 and TRBJ2-7, with TRBD1 as a possible D gene (5 bases). The ends were cut back, 4 bases at V and 0 bases at J, with 10 bases in the middle. The CDR3 runs to 14 residues. Written as DNA, the CDR3 is TGTGCCAGCAGTTACAGGCCCCGCTCCTACGAGCAGTACTTC. This sequence encodes CASSYRPRSYEQYF.

Only a few counts were recorded for this clonotype. The rearrangement links TRBV5-1 to TRBJ2-1; D might be TRBD2 (7 bases). CDR1 is SGHRS and CDR2 is YFSETQ in the germline V gene. The CDR3 is 17 amino acids. V lost 3 bases to trimming and J lost 10 bases, with 26 bases between them. CDR3: CASSWVPGGGPGREQFF. The CDR3, as DNA: TGCGCCAGCAGCTGGGTGCCCGGCGGGGGCCCAGGCAGGGAGCAGTTCTTC.

V usage is TRBV24-1 and J usage is TRBJ2-3, with D unresolved. The germline V gene encodes CDR1 KGHDR and CDR2 SFDVKD. Trimming left V 10 bases short and J 6 bases short, with 10 bases between. CDR3 length: 11 residues. CDR3 amino acids: CATGIWDTQYF. The DNA for the CDR3 is TGTGCCACAGGAATCTGGGATACGCAGTATTTT.

This clonotype was counted many times. Germline and junction disagree at one end, which may indicate a read error. J is TRBJ2-7 and V is TRBV5-1, with TRBD2 identical over 7 bases. The CDR3 spans 14 residues. Looked up from germline, CDR1 is SGHRS and CDR2 is YFSETQ. CDR3 sequence (DNA): TGTGCCAGCAGCTTAGCGGGCGGTTCCTACGAGCAGTACTTC. Amino acids: CASSLAGGSYEQYF. The full variable domain, its missing parts supplied by reference TRBV5-1 and TRBJ2-7, is KAGVTQTPRYLIKTRGQQVTLSCSPISGHRSVSWYQQTPGQGLQFLFEYFSETQRNKGNFPGRFSGRQFSNSRSEMNVSTLELGDSALYLCASSLAGGSYEQYFGPGTRLTVT.

The rearrangement joins TRBV11-2 to TRBJ1-2; tentatively, D is TRBD1 (5 bases). The CDR3 has 15 residues. The germline gives CDR1 SGHAT, CDR2 FQNNGV. Trimming removed 1 base from V and 8 bases from J, with 17 bases in between. The CDR3 here is CASSLASGRSEGYTF. The CDR3 DNA reads TGTGCCAGCAGCTTAGCTTCAGGGCGGTCTGAGGGCTACACCTTC.

The gene calls are TRBV5-6 and TRBJ2-3, with D perhaps TRBD2 (7 bases). CDR3 length: 18 amino acids. V gave up 1 base and J gave up 2 bases, with 20 bases separating them. The germline CDR1 and CDR2 sequences are SGHDT and YYEEEE. CDR3 coding DNA: TGTGCCAGCAGCTTGCCCCCTAGGCGGGGGCCCTTCACAGATACGCAGTATTTT. Its translation: CASSLPPRRGPFTDTQYF.

CDR3 amino acids: CSVLGDLNEQFF. As DNA, the CDR3 is TGCAGTGTACTTGGAGACCTCAATGAGCAGTTCTTC. The chain is built from TRBV20-1 and TRBJ2-1; D remains unclear. The V end was cut by 7 bases, the J end by 6 bases, with 13 bases between. Germline CDR1 is DFQATT and CDR2 is SNEGSKA (reference sequence). The CDR3 has 12 residues.

This clonotype was seen repeatedly, ten times or more. This chain uses TRBV12-3 or TRBV12-4 with TRBJ2-7, with no clear D. The CDR3 spans 13 residues. Trimming removed 4 bases at V and 2 bases at J, with 9 bases between. The CDR3 sequence: CASSWSETYEQYF. CDR3 bases: TGTGCCAGCAGTTGGTCAGAAACCTACGAGCAGTACTTC.